A single sample is the source of the 13 T cell receptor beta chains below, sequenced in a study of T cell responses to AZD1222 COVID-19 vaccine. Some clones are missing from TCRdb's copy, which holds only in-frame ones; the method was immunoSEQ multiplex PCR. The table shows 130,000 to 150,000 clones, with about 90% occurring only once. The sample was peripheral blood, taken on day 0 of AZD1222 vaccination. The receptors shown here come from an adult in good health.

This clone is a singleton in its sample. V gene TRBV6-5 combines with J gene TRBJ1-4; possibly TRBD1 for D (6 bases). Trimming shortened V by 7 bases and J by 3 bases, and 12 bases separated the two germline ends. Germline V gene lookup returns CDR1 MNHEY and CDR2 SVGAGI. This CDR3 is 14 amino acids long. The CDR3 is CASNPRGPNEKLFF. Written as DNA, the CDR3 is TGTGCCAGCAACCCCAGGGGACCTAATGAAAAACTGTTTTTT.

The rearrangement joins TRBV14 to TRBJ2-3, with a possible D match to TRBD2 (6 bases). The CDR3 is 14 residues long. V shed 1 base and J shed 4 bases, with 9 bases lying between them. Looked up from germline, CDR1 is SGHDN and CDR2 is FVKESK. The CDR3 region is CASSQGLEADTQYF. The DNA of the CDR3 is TGTGCCAGCAGCCAAGGACTAGAGGCAGATACGCAGTATTTT.

This chain connects TRBV19 to TRBJ1-1; D is ambiguous. CDR1 is LNHDA, CDR2 SQIVND, per germline (reference sequence). This CDR3 contains 11 residues. Trimming pared 2 bases from V and 8 bases from J, leaving 6 bases between. CDR3 residues: CASSINREAFF. In DNA, the CDR3 is TGTGCCAGTAGTATAAACCGGGAAGCTTTCTTT.

V is TRBV2 and J is TRBJ1-3; D ambiguous. The CDR3 extends over 11 amino acids. The ends were cut back, 6 bases at V and 9 bases at J, with 9 bases in the middle. Germline V CDR1 and CDR2: SNHLY, FYNNEI. The CDR3, as DNA: TGTGCCAGCAGAGAGAGGAGCACCATATATTTT. Translated: CASRERSTIYF.

This clone was detected a few times. The CDR3 reads CASSLVGQTISKNIQYF. Here the CDR3 DNA reads TGTGCCAGCAGCTTAGTAGGTCAGACCATTTCCAAAAACATTCAGTACTTC. This sequence joins TRBV7-9 and TRBJ2-4; D gene uncertain. Trimming left V 1 base short and J 2 bases short, with 15 bases between. Looked up from germline, CDR1 is SEHNR and CDR2 is FQNEAQ (reference sequence). This CDR3 spans 17 amino acids.

The gene calls are TRBV6-5 and TRBJ1-2; TRBD1 agrees at 8 bases. Germline assignment: CDR1 MNHEY and CDR2 SVGAGI. This CDR3 contains 14 residues. The V segment lost 10 bases and the J segment 10 bases; nucleotides outside the gene matches: 17. DNA for the CDR3: TGTGCCACCTCACCCCCCCCAGGGGGCGCAGACTACACCTTC. It is translated as CATSPPPGGADYTF.

The V and J genes are TRBV27 and TRBJ2-1; perhaps TRBD1 as D (5 bases). CDR1 and CDR2 from the germline V gene are MNHEY and SMNVEV (reference sequence). This CDR3 region has 13 residues. V was cut by 5 bases and J by 5 bases, with 10 bases left in between. The CDR3 DNA is TGTGCCAGCAGTCCGACAGAAAACAATGAGCAGTTCTTC. Its protein product is CASSPTENNEQFF.

This chain connects TRBV6-5 to TRBJ2-1; D not resolved. CDR3 length: 14 amino acids. Germline CDR1 and CDR2: MNHEY and SVGAGI. V was cut by 7 bases and J by 5 bases, with 15 bases left in between. CDR3 sequence (DNA): TGTGCCAGCACCGTAGCCGTTGGGGACAATGAGCAGTTCTTC. Protein product: CASTVAVGDNEQFF.

The chain joins TRBV2 to TRBJ2-5; a possible D gene is TRBD2 (5 bases). V was shortened by 7 bases and J by 2 bases, with 20 bases between the two germline ends. Germline loops: CDR1 SNHLY, CDR2 FYNNEI. This CDR3 spans 16 amino acids. Here the CDR3 reads CASNSPSGYRQETQYF. DNA for the CDR3: TGTGCCAGCAACTCCCCCTCGGGATACCGACAAGAGACCCAGTACTTC.

The chain employs TRBV28 and TRBJ2-7; 7 bases match TRBD1. The germline gives CDR1 MDHEN, CDR2 SYDVKM. CDR3 length: 12 residues. V lost 10 bases and J lost 6; bases outside the gene matches: 9. As DNA, the CDR3 is TGTGCCACCACGACAGGGCATGGCGAGCAGTACTTC. It encodes CATTTGHGEQYF.

This rearrangement joins TRBV2 to TRBJ1-5, with unresolved D. Trimming cost V 6 bases and J 6 bases, with 12 bases left between them. CDR3 length: 13 residues. CDR1 and CDR2 (germline): SNHLY, FYNNEI. The CDR3: CASRSRLTQPQHF. CDR3 nucleotides: TGTGCCAGCAGATCCAGGTTAACTCAGCCCCAGCATTTT.

V is TRBV27 and J is TRBJ2-7; D not certain. The CDR3 spans 13 residues. The V gene lost 3 bases and the J gene lost 2 bases, with 8 bases spanning the gap. The V gene's germline CDR1 is MNHEY and CDR2 SMNVEV (reference sequence). The CDR3 region is CASSFGKAYEQYF. The DNA of the CDR3 is TGTGCCAGCAGTTTCGGCAAAGCCTACGAGCAGTACTTC.

The chain recombines TRBV5-6 with TRBJ2-1; D uncertain. Germline CDR1 is SGHDT and CDR2 is YYEEEE. This CDR3 spans 15 amino acids. Trimming took off 6 bases at V and 0 bases at J, with 13 bases between the two ends. The CDR3 reads CASIGTGPSYNEQFF. The CDR3 DNA sequence: TGTGCCAGCATCGGAACGGGTCCCTCCTACAATGAGCAGTTCTTC.